These 19 T cell receptor beta chains came from one sample sequenced in a study of CD8 T cells in Susac syndrome. RNA totalling about 0.5 to 1 ug underwent reverse transcription with random hexamers. TCRdb called the immunoSEQ multiplex PCR reads again in MiXCR, with one record for every CDR3 protein. Of 150,000 to 200,000 distinct CDR3 sequences listed, less than 95% are singletons. The sequenced material came from CD4+ T cells from PBMCs. These TCRs come from a human donor with multiple sclerosis.

CDR3 region: CASSFFGLVAGGTYEQYF. The CDR3 DNA reads as TGTGCCAGCTCATTTTTTGGTTTAGTAGCGGGAGGTACCTACGAGCAGTACTTC. This chain joins TRBV18 and TRBJ2-7; TRBD2 matches at 10 bases. Trimming cost V 5 bases and J 2 bases; bases outside gene matches: 15. Germline V gene data show CDR1 as KGHSH and CDR2 as LQKENI. The CDR3 sequence is 18 residues long.

V gene TRBV6-6 combines with J gene TRBJ1-3; TRBD1 might be the D (6 bases). The CDR3 is 16 residues long. Germline V lookup: CDR1 MNHNY, CDR2 SVGAGI (reference sequence). Trimming pared 8 bases from V and 0 bases from J, leaving 17 bases between. CDR3 DNA sequence: TGTGCCAGCGCCTTTCACCGGGACAACTCTGGAAACACCATATATTTT. This translates into CASAFHRDNSGNTIYF.

On this clonotype: Since the CDR3 does not end with the conserved phenylalanine or tryptophan, this likely comes from a read error. J is TRBJ1-5 and V is TRBV12-3 or TRBV12-4; D is possibly TRBD1 (6 bases). V gave up 5 bases and J gave up 0 bases, with 8 bases separating them. The CDR3 runs 14 residues. CDR3 in amino acids: CASSVRGSNQPQHL. In nucleotides, the CDR3 is TGTGCCAGCAGTGTCAGGGGTAGCAATCAGCCCCAGCATTTG.

The chain uses TRBV6-5 and TRBJ1-2; 8 bases map to TRBD1. The germline V gene encodes CDR1 MNHEY and CDR2 SVGAGI. V gave up 1 base and J gave up 7 bases; unmatched junction bases: 11. CDR3 length: 16 residues. The CDR3 loop reads CASSYFTGGARGGYTF. CDR3 sequence (DNA): TGTGCCAGCAGTTACTTTACAGGGGGAGCCCGCGGTGGCTACACCTTC.

The V call is TRBV30, the J call TRBJ1-1, with unresolved D. CDR1 GTSNPN and CDR2 SVGIG come from the germline V gene (reference sequence). The ends were cut back, 3 bases at V and 10 bases at J, with 12 bases in the middle. The CDR3 has 11 residues. The DNA of the CDR3 is TGTGCCTGGAGCCTTGCATCCGGAGCTTTCTTT. Translated, it gives CAWSLASGAFF.

The chain links TRBV30 to TRBJ1-2, with a weak D call TRBD1 (5 bases). Germline V gene lookup returns CDR1 GTSNPN and CDR2 SVGIG (reference sequence). CDR3 size: 14 residues. The V gene lost 3 bases and the J gene lost 0 bases, with 11 bases spanning the gap. The CDR3 is CAWSPTGANYGYTF. The CDR3 DNA reads TGTGCCTGGAGCCCCACGGGGGCTAACTATGGCTACACCTTC.

The V and J genes are TRBV5-1 and TRBJ2-1; 12 nucleotides agree with TRBD2. Germline lookup yields CDR1 SGHRS and CDR2 YFSETQ. CDR3 size: 15 residues. V trimming: 5 bases; J trimming: 7 bases; junction bases outside the gene matches: 7. CDR3 in amino acids: CASREGLAGWNEQFF. DNA of the CDR3: TGCGCCAGCAGAGAAGGACTAGCGGGATGGAATGAGCAGTTCTTC.

The chain uses TRBV5-1 and TRBJ2-3; 12 positions match TRBD1. CDR3 length equals 15 residues. After removal of 5 bases from V and 6 bases from J, the junction contained 7 bases not matched to a gene. CDR1 and CDR2 from the germline V gene are SGHRS and YFSETQ. The CDR3 coding sequence is TGCGCCAGCAGTTTCGCCGGGACAGGGGGCGATACGCAGTATTTT. Translated, it gives CASSFAGTGGDTQYF.

The chain combines TRBV20-1 with TRBJ2-7; maybe TRBD2 (6 bases). The CDR3 spans 13 residues. Trimming removed 5 bases at V and 5 bases at J, with 16 bases between. Per germline, CDR1 DFQATT and CDR2 SNEGSKA (reference sequence). CDR3 residues: CSAQRAGMNEQYF. DNA of the CDR3: TGCAGTGCTCAGCGGGCAGGGATGAACGAGCAGTACTTC.

The chain combines TRBV7-9 with TRBJ1-2; TRBD1 matches at 7 bases. CDR1 is SEHNR, CDR2 FQNEAQ, per germline (reference sequence). The CDR3 loop spans 12 amino acids. With 4 bases clipped from V and 8 bases from J, the junction kept 4 bases outside the gene matches. As DNA, the CDR3 is TGTGCCAGCAGCTACGACAGGGAGGGCTACACCTTC. Protein sequence: CASSYDREGYTF.

The chain is built from TRBV7-6 and TRBJ2-4, with D possibly TRBD1 on 6 matching bases. The CDR3 sequence is 16 residues long. Germline V lookup: CDR1 SGHVS, CDR2 FNYEAQ. The V end was cut by 5 bases, the J end by 0 bases, with 14 bases between. CDR3 protein: CASSPGVFGAKNIQYF. In DNA form, the CDR3 reads TGTGCCAGCAGCCCAGGGGTTTTTGGAGCCAAAAACATTCAGTACTTC.

The V and J genes are TRBV27 and TRBJ1-4, with 7 bases aligning to TRBD1. The CDR3 extends over 14 amino acids. V shed 6 bases and J 4 bases; nucleotides not matched to a gene: 5. Germline V CDR1 and CDR2: MNHEY, SMNVEV (reference sequence). The CDR3 DNA follows: TGTGCCAGCAGAAAGGGACAGCGTAATGAAAAACTGTTTTTT. Translation: CASRKGQRNEKLFF.

This chain links TRBV12-3 or TRBV12-4 with TRBJ2-7; TRBD2 matches 7 bases. The CDR3 loop spans 14 amino acids. V shed 6 bases and J 6 bases; nucleotides not matched to a gene: 11. CDR3: CASRPGLGISEQYF. CDR3 nucleotide sequence: TGTGCCAGCAGACCAGGACTAGGGATCAGCGAGCAGTACTTC.

This chain connects TRBV28 to TRBJ2-7; D remains ambiguous. The germline CDR1 and CDR2 sequences are MDHEN and SYDVKM. V was pared by 4 bases and J by 4 bases, with 14 bases between. The CDR3 is made up of 14 amino acids. Here the CDR3 reads CASSSGSHNYEQYF. The CDR3 DNA reads TGTGCCAGCAGTTCGGGCAGCCATAATTACGAGCAGTACTTC.

This chain links TRBV2 with TRBJ2-7; 11 positions agree with TRBD2. There are 17 residues in the CDR3. Trimming took 1 base from V and 3 from J; bases not matched to a gene: 8. Germline V gene sequence: CDR1 SNHLY, CDR2 FYNNEI. CDR3 loop: CASSEGLTSGKFYEQYF. As DNA, the CDR3 is TGTGCCAGCAGTGAAGGTTTGACTAGCGGGAAATTCTACGAGCAGTACTTC. The full variable domain, completed using reference TRBV2 and TRBJ2-7, is EPEVTQTPSHQVTQMGQEVILRCVPISNHLYFYWYRQILGQKVEFLVSFYNNEISEKSEIFDDQFSVERPDGSNFTLKIRSTKLEDSAMYFCASSEGLTSGKFYEQYFGPGTRLTVT.

The rearrangement links TRBV20-1 to TRBJ2-5; 11 bases map to TRBD2. This CDR3 region has 16 residues. With V trimmed by 0 bases and J by 3 bases, 6 bases remained unmatched. The germline V gene encodes CDR1 DFQATT and CDR2 SNEGSKA (reference sequence). In DNA form, the CDR3 reads TGCAGTGCTAGAGACACCGGGACTAGCGGAAAAGAGACCCAGTACTTC. It yields the protein CSARDTGTSGKETQYF.

With respect to this clonotype: The limits of the CDR3 on the DNA are not certain, so only TCRdb's listed CDR3 is given. This sequence joins TRBV18 and TRBJ2-6; TRBD1 reflects the table's D call only, with no check against the DNA. The CDR3 is made up of 20 amino acids, end residues included. Germline V gene data show CDR1 as KGHSH and CDR2 as LQKENI. This chain's CDR3 is CASSQISRQGGTSVANVLTF.

The CDR3 spells CAIRGGQVTGELFF. The CDR3 bases are TGTGCCATCAGAGGAGGGCAGGTCACCGGGGAGCTGTTTTTT. J is TRBJ2-2 and V is TRBV10-3; maybe TRBD2 (6 bases). This CDR3 spans 14 amino acids. V gave up 6 bases and J gave up 4 bases, with 12 bases separating them. Germline CDR1 is ENHRY and CDR2 is SYGVKD.

V is TRBV18 and J is TRBJ2-5; 7 bases are shared with TRBD1. Trimming at V came to 3 bases and at J to 2 bases, leaving 6 bases not matched to a gene. Germline V gene data show CDR1 as KGHSH and CDR2 as LQKENI. The CDR3 spans 15 residues. For the CDR3, the DNA is TGTGCCAGCTCACCGTTCGGGACAGCTCAAGAGACCCAGTACTTC. Protein product: CASSPFGTAQETQYF. Full variable domain (missing parts from reference TRBV18 and TRBJ2-5): NAGVMQNPRHLVRRRGQEARLRCSPMKGHSHVYWYRQLPEEGLKFMVYLQKENIIDESGMPKERFSAEFPKEGPSILRIQQVVRGDSAAYFCASSPFGTAQETQYFGPGTRLLVL.